This paragraph covers one T cell receptor beta chain sequence. Its target is unknown. RNA transcripts served as the template for amplifying TCR beta CDR3 regions. First-round RT-PCR with HTBI primers amplified the TCR CDR3 region. TCRdb re-derived calls from the multiplex PCR reads in MiXCR, one entry per CDR3 protein. The table shows roughly 570,000 distinct CDR3 sequences, with approximately 15% occurring only once. This record belongs to a study of T cells in Graves' hyperthyroidism and ophthalmopathy. Used for diagnoses were clinical symptoms, serum thyroxine and TRAb, thyroid ultrasound and orbital computed tomography. Losses at the gene ends were 5 bases for V and 8 bases for J; bases not matched to a gene: 8. CDR3 size: 14 residues. The study, taken as a whole, reports: Ophthalmopathy was separated from stable hyperthyroidism by a 13 V-J model.

Sequenced: blood. The TCR comes from a woman in her thirties with Graves' hyperthyroidism. The chain joins TRBV12-3 or TRBV12-4 to TRBJ1-4, with 7 bases matching TRBD1. The CDR3 loop reads CASSPQGGREKLFF. CDR3 DNA: TGTGCCAGCAGTCCCCAGGGGGGGAGAGAAAAACTGTTTTTT.